A selection of T cell receptor beta chains follows, all from one sample in a study of T cell responses to AZD1222 COVID-19 vaccine. Only in-frame clones appear in the TCRdb table, and some are missing; sequencing was by immunoSEQ multiplex PCR. The sample holds some 150,000 clones, more than 85% seen once. Specimen: peripheral blood, collected 28 days after the second AZD1222 dose. These receptors were collected from an adult who received the AZD1222 COVID-19 vaccine. Both conserved end residues are part of each CDR3.

j_call v_call cdr3_aa
TRBJ1-2 TRBV5-3 CARSLTTGVYGYTF
TRBJ2-7 TRBV30 CAWSSLDRSSYEQYF
TRBJ1-1 TRBV6-5 CASRGQGSGIQAFF
TRBJ2-7 TRBV15 CATSRGGGSTYEQYF
TRBJ1-1 TRBV6-5 CASSFSIGATEAFF
TRBJ1-2 TRBV4-3 CASSQDRGANYGYTF
TRBJ2-7 TRBV30 CAWSARDRGAAEQYF
TRBJ2-2 TRBV19 CASSIGLAGGTGELFF
TRBJ2-2 TRBV7-3 CASSLIAGYTGELFF
TRBJ1-1 TRBV5-1 CASSVDLTEAFF
TRBJ2-7 TRBV18 CASSPLGSGEQYF